These T cell receptor beta chains were read from a single sample in a study of T cells and Merkel cell carcinoma outcomes. Assay used: immunoSEQ multiplex PCR; TCRdb lists only in-frame clones, some missing. The repertoire has 15,000 to 25,000 clones, approximately 80% of them found once; the top ten carry roughly 3.3%. Sequencing was performed on tumor tissue from Merkel cell carcinoma. The source is a human donor with Merkel cell carcinoma. Each CDR3 is given with its conserved first and last residue. D genes are given only for firm matches. Part of the rows lack a size; the others show once, few, many or a class for expanded clones.

clone_size	cdr3_length	v_call	j_call	d_call	cdr3_aa	cdr3_nt
-	14	TRBV28	TRBJ1-1	-	CASSSPLPSSEAFF	TGTGCCAGCAGTTCCCCCCTTCCAAGCAGTGAAGCTTTCTTT
-	12	TRBV28	TRBJ2-1	-	CASSYGNNEQFF	TGTGCCAGCAGTTACGGAAACAATGAGCAGTTCTTC
-	13	TRBV29-1	TRBJ1-1	-	CSVVRGAGTEAFF	TGCAGCGTTGTCCGCGGGGCCGGGACTGAAGCTTTCTTT
-	14	TRBV7-8	TRBJ1-2	TRBD1	CASSLRGQGYGYTF	TGTGCCAGCAGCTTAAGGGGACAGGGCTATGGCTACACCTTC
-	15	TRBV25-1	TRBJ2-5	TRBD2	CASSTPSGGAETQYF	TGTGCCAGCAGCACTCCTAGCGGGGGGGCGGAGACCCAGTACTTC
few	12	TRBV11-2	TRBJ2-7	-	CASSLHGGEQYF	TGTGCCAGCAGCTTACATGGGGGGGAGCAGTACTTC
-	13	TRBV7-3	TRBJ1-1	-	CASSPKAGEEAFF	TGTGCCAGCAGCCCGAAAGCAGGGGAAGAAGCTTTCTTT
few	10	TRBV20-1	TRBJ1-1	-	CSATRQEAFF	TGCAGTGCTACCAGACAGGAAGCTTTCTTT
-	11	TRBV20-1	TRBJ1-4	-	CSAASGTELFF	TGCAGTGCTGCATCCGGAACGGAACTGTTTTTT
-	15	TRBV4-2	TRBJ2-7	TRBD1	CASSRGQVTTYEQYF	TGTGCCAGCAGCCGAGGACAGGTTACCACCTACGAGCAGTACTTC
-	14	TRBV4-2	TRBJ1-2	-	CASSQDDSSYGYTF	TGTGCCAGCAGCCAAGACGACAGCTCCTATGGCTACACCTTC
few	13	TRBV6-5	TRBJ2-5	-	CASPARASETQYF	TGTGCCAGCCCCGCCCGCGCGTCGGAGACCCAGTACTTC
-	11	TRBV20-1	TRBJ1-2	-	CSARMDYGYTF	TGCAGTGCTAGAATGGACTATGGCTACACCTTC
-	13	TRBV29-1	TRBJ2-1	TRBD2	CSAAASGYNEQFF	TGCAGCGCTGCGGCTAGCGGATACAATGAGCAGTTCTTC
-	11	TRBV29-1	TRBJ2-6	-	CSVEVGRGQTF	TGCAGCGTTGAAGTGGGGCGGGGACAAACTTTC
-	16	TRBV2	TRBJ2-7	-	CASEGISRSSYYEQYF	TGTGCCAGCGAAGGTATATCTCGAAGCTCCTACTACGAGCAGTACTTC
few	15	TRBV4-1	TRBJ2-5	-	CASSQDNWILRTQYF	TGCGCCAGCAGCCAAGACAACTGGATCTTAAGGACCCAGTACTTC
-	15	TRBV25-1	TRBJ1-4	-	CASSEYGEVIGKLFF	TGTGCCAGCAGTGAATACGGGGAAGTTATTGGAAAACTGTTTTTT
-	12	TRBV27	TRBJ2-3	-	CASSFNTDTQYF	TGTGCCAGCAGTTTTAACACAGATACGCAGTATTTT
-	14	TRBV5-1	TRBJ1-1	-	CASSLVREGTEAFF	TGCGCCAGCAGCTTGGTTAGGGAGGGAACTGAAGCTTTCTTT
once	14	TRBV7-9	TRBJ2-4	-	CASSLVGHKNIQYF	TGTGCCAGCAGCTTAGTAGGCCATAAAAACATTCAGTACTTC
-	14	TRBV18	TRBJ1-1	-	CASSFSDTNTEAFF	TGTGCCAGCTCATTTTCCGACACCAACACTGAAGCTTTCTTT
medium-sized	13	TRBV7-8	TRBJ2-7	-	CASSSSSHNEQYF	TGTGCCAGCAGCTCTTCTAGCCACAACGAGCAGTACTTC
-	13	TRBV28	TRBJ2-7	-	CASSLTGFNEQYF	TGTGCCAGCAGTTTAACGGGATTTAACGAGCAGTACTTC
-	14	TRBV9	TRBJ2-4	TRBD1	CASSGRDSSNIQYF	TGTGCCAGCAGCGGCCGGGACAGCTCAAACATTCAGTACTTC
-	15	TRBV2	TRBJ2-3	TRBD2	CASGRGEERTDTQYF	TGTGCCAGCGGGCGGGGGGAAGAACGCACAGATACGCAGTATTTT
few	14	TRBV2	TRBJ2-3	TRBD2	CATSGIYRTDTQYF	TGTGCCACCAGCGGGATTTACCGCACAGATACGCAGTATTTT
-	11	TRBV5-8	TRBJ1-2	-	CAIRAGYGYTF	TGTGCCATTAGGGCGGGTTATGGCTACACCTTC
-	13	TRBV6-1	TRBJ2-7	-	CASSAPRAHEQYF	TGTGCCAGCAGTGCCCCTCGGGCCCACGAGCAGTACTTC
-	12	TRBV5-1	TRBJ2-3	-	CASSSDTDTQYF	TGCGCCAGCAGCTCTGACACAGATACGCAGTATTTT
-	13	TRBV29-1	TRBJ2-7	TRBD1	CSVEGTGLGEQYF	TGCAGCGTTGAAGGGACAGGGCTTGGGGAGCAGTACTTC
-	17	TRBV27	TRBJ2-3	-	CASSLSGGDAPQDTQYF	TGTGCCAGCAGTTTATCGGGTGGGGACGCCCCCCAAGATACGCAGTATTTT
-	13	TRBV7-9	TRBJ2-7	-	CASSLGRGYEQYF	TGTGCCAGCAGCTTGGGCAGGGGCTACGAGCAGTACTTC
-	12	TRBV5-1	TRBJ2-7	-	CASSIYQGEQYF	TGCGCCAGCAGCATATATCAGGGGGAGCAGTACTTC
-	15	TRBV7-6	TRBJ1-5	-	CASSLEAMGNQPQHF	TGTGCCAGCAGCTTAGAGGCGATGGGCAATCAGCCCCAGCATTTT
once	13	TRBV28	TRBJ2-5	-	CASSFVQGETQYF	TGTGCCAGCAGTTTTGTCCAGGGCGAGACCCAGTACTTC
few	13	TRBV29-1	TRBJ1-2	-	CSVERGQNYGYTF	TGCAGCGTTGAAAGGGGACAAAACTATGGCTACACCTTC
-	13	TRBV6-5	TRBJ2-3	-	CASSRILTDTQYF	TGTGCCAGCAGCCGGATCCTCACAGATACGCAGTATTTT
-	15	TRBV27	TRBJ2-1	-	CASSFRVAYPDEQFF	TGTGCCAGCAGTTTCAGGGTGGCTTACCCGGATGAGCAGTTCTTC
-	13	TRBV13	TRBJ1-2	-	CASSIQGTYGYTF	TGTGCCAGCAGCATCCAGGGTACATATGGCTACACCTTC
few	12	TRBV11-3	TRBJ1-1	-	CASSWQGTEAFF	TGTGCCAGCAGCTGGCAGGGCACTGAAGCTTTCTTT
-	13	TRBV11-3	TRBJ1-6	-	CASSSLLSSPLHF	TGTGCCAGCAGCTCGTTGCTCTCCTCACCCCTCCACTTT
once	15	TRBV5-1	TRBJ2-3	TRBD2	CASSHFSGRRDTQYF	TGCGCCAGCAGCCATTTTAGCGGGAGACGAGATACGCAGTATTTT
once	11	TRBV5-4	TRBJ2-7	-	CASSLSHEQYF	TGTGCCAGCAGCTTGTCCCACGAGCAGTACTTC
once	10	TRBV28	TRBJ2-7	-	CATGNYEQYF	TGTGCCACAGGGAACTACGAGCAGTACTTC
-	17	TRBV5-1	TRBJ2-6	-	CASSSPQRGSGANVLTF	TGCGCCAGCAGCTCCCCCCAAAGAGGCTCTGGGGCCAACGTCCTGACTTTC
-	13	TRBV6-5	TRBJ1-1	-	CATWDTANTEAFF	TGTGCCACCTGGGACACCGCGAACACTGAAGCTTTCTTT
-	12	TRBV25-1	TRBJ1-2	-	CASSHTAYGYTF	TGTGCCAGCAGTCACACCGCCTATGGCTACACCTTC
-	14	TRBV9	TRBJ2-7	TRBD1	CASSPRTGMGEQYF	TGTGCCAGCAGCCCTCGGACAGGGATGGGCGAGCAGTACTTC
-	15	TRBV13	TRBJ2-3	-	CASSLWSRTADTQYF	TGTGCCAGCAGCTTATGGAGTCGGACGGCAGATACGCAGTATTTT
-	14	TRBV19	TRBJ1-2	-	CASRFASVIYGYTF	TGTGCCAGTCGCTTCGCTAGTGTGATCTATGGCTACACCTTC
-	15	TRBV5-1	TRBJ2-3	-	CASSQTQGSTDTQYF	TGCGCCAGCAGCCAGACACAGGGAAGCACAGATACGCAGTATTTT
few	13	TRBV18	TRBJ1-1	-	CASSPGGQREAFF	TGTGCCAGCTCACCAGGGGGGCAGCGAGAAGCTTTCTTT